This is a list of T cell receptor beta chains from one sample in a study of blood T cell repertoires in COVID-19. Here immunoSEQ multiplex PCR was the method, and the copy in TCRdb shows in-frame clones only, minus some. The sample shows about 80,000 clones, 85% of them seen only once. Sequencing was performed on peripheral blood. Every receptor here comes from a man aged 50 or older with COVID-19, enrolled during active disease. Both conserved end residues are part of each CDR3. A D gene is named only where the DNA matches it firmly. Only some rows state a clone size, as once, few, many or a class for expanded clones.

CASSGAGGSSYEQYF | TGTGCCAGCAGTGGTGCGGGAGGGAGCTCCTACGAGCAGTACTTC | TRBV2 | TRBD2 | - | TRBJ2-7
CASSFGSSGTQETQYF | TGTGCCAGCAGCTTCGGGTCTAGCGGGACCCAAGAGACCCAGTACTTC | TRBV11-1 | TRBD2 | - | TRBJ2-5
CASSLDRWKETQYF | TGTGCCAGCAGCTTAGACAGGTGGAAGGAGACCCAGTACTTC | TRBV7-9 | - | - | TRBJ2-5
CASSQVRQMEETQYF | TGTGCCAGCAGCCAAGTGAGACAGATGGAAGAGACCCAGTACTTC | TRBV14 | - | - | TRBJ2-5
CASSLGGVYGYTF | TGTGCCAGCAGCTTAGGGGGGGTCTATGGCTACACCTTC | TRBV7-9 | - | - | TRBJ1-2
CASSFWDRPYSPLHF | TGTGCCAGCAGCTTTTGGGACAGACCGTATTCACCCCTCCACTTT | TRBV7-2 | TRBD1 | few | TRBJ1-6
CASSVEAGAHSPLHF | TGTGCCAGCAGCGTAGAGGCGGGGGCACATTCACCCCTCCACTTT | TRBV9 | - | - | TRBJ1-6
CASSVSAGTDTQYF | TGTGCCAGCAGTGTATCAGCGGGAACAGATACGCAGTATTTT | TRBV6-4 | TRBD2 | - | TRBJ2-3
CSASAGGKLFF | TGCAGTGCTAGCGCCGGGGGGAAACTGTTTTTT | TRBV20-1 | - | - | TRBJ1-4
CASSLRQNTEAFF | TGTGCCAGCAGCTTAAGACAGAACACTGAAGCTTTCTTT | TRBV11-2 | - | few | TRBJ1-1
CASRTGQFNSPLHF | TGTGCCAGCAGGACAGGGCAATTTAATTCACCCCTCCACTTT | TRBV2 | TRBD1 | - | TRBJ1-6
CASSEPGHNTEAFF | TGCGCCAGCAGCGAGCCGGGACATAACACTGAAGCTTTCTTT | TRBV5-1 | - | - | TRBJ1-1
CASRDRGNTEAFF | TGTGCCAGCAGGGACAGGGGAAACACTGAAGCTTTCTTT | TRBV7-6 | TRBD1 | - | TRBJ1-1
CSVEFGQGRGYTF | TGCAGCGTTGAGTTCGGACAGGGAAGAGGCTACACCTTC | TRBV29-1 | TRBD1 | once | TRBJ1-2
CASSLTTGSYEQYF | TGCGCCAGCAGCTTAACGACTGGTTCCTACGAGCAGTACTTC | TRBV5-1 | - | - | TRBJ2-7
CASSRRLAGVYEQYF | TGTGCCAGTAGTAGACGACTAGCGGGAGTTTACGAGCAGTACTTC | TRBV19 | TRBD2 | - | TRBJ2-7
CASAAAVYGEAFF | TGTGCCAGTGCGGCGGCTGTTTACGGTGAAGCTTTCTTT | TRBV19 | - | - | TRBJ1-1
CASSLVSGREQFF | TGTGCCAGCAGTTTAGTTAGCGGGAGGGAGCAGTTCTTC | TRBV12-3/TRBV12-4 | TRBD2 | - | TRBJ2-1
CASSSWRGGTTEAFF | TGTGCCAGCAGTTCGTGGAGGGGGGGGACCACTGAAGCTTTCTTT | TRBV6-2/TRBV6-3 | - | - | TRBJ1-1
CSARIGVKLFF | TGCAGTGCTAGAATCGGAGTAAAACTGTTTTTT | TRBV20-1 | - | - | TRBJ1-4
CASSQDGLAGVLETQYF | TGTGCCAGCAGCCAAGATGGCCTAGCGGGGGTTTTGGAGACCCAGTACTTC | TRBV4-2 | TRBD2 | - | TRBJ2-5
CASSYGGAGQPQHF | TGTGCCAGCAGTTACGGGGGGGCCGGTCAGCCCCAGCATTTT | TRBV6-5 | - | - | TRBJ1-5
CAWSTGGSNQPQHF | TGTGCCTGGAGCACGGGGGGCAGCAATCAGCCCCAGCATTTT | TRBV30 | - | - | TRBJ1-5
CASSRSFSGRATRDTQYF | TGTGCCAGCAGCCGATCTTTTAGCGGGAGGGCCACCCGGGATACGCAGTATTTT | TRBV3-1/TRBV3-2 | TRBD2 | - | TRBJ2-3
CASSGPPLAGEPDTQYF | TGCGCCAGCAGTGGGCCCCCACTAGCGGGAGAGCCGGATACGCAGTATTTT | TRBV10-1 | TRBD2 | - | TRBJ2-3
CASRKGGDNSYEQYF | TGTGCCAGCAGAAAAGGGGGGGACAACTCCTACGAGCAGTACTTC | TRBV7-2 | - | - | TRBJ2-7
CASGSQVAYEQYF | TGTGCCAGCGGCTCACAAGTCGCCTACGAGCAGTACTTC | TRBV7-2 | - | - | TRBJ2-7
CASRQGINQPQHF | TGTGCCAGCAGACAGGGTATCAATCAGCCCCAGCATTTT | TRBV28 | - | - | TRBJ1-5
CASSLVGNTIYF | TGTGCCAGCAGTTTAGTAGGAAACACCATATATTTT | TRBV12-3/TRBV12-4 | - | - | TRBJ1-3
CASSPGQGWEETQYF | TGTGCCAGCTCCCCGGGACAGGGATGGGAAGAGACCCAGTACTTC | TRBV18 | TRBD1 | - | TRBJ2-5
CASSDYLAQHF | TGTGCCAGCAGTGATTACCTGGCTCAGCATTTT | TRBV6-1 | - | - | TRBJ1-5
CASRPRGGNYGYTF | TGTGCCAGCAGGCCACGAGGGGGAAACTATGGCTACACCTTC | TRBV3-1/TRBV3-2 | - | - | TRBJ1-2
CASSPVRGRAIYF | TGTGCCAGCAGCCCCGTTCGGGGAAGGGCCATATATTTT | TRBV3-1/TRBV3-2 | - | - | TRBJ1-3
CASSQDWALSETQYF | TGCGCCAGCAGCCAAGATTGGGCGCTGAGCGAGACCCAGTACTTC | TRBV4-1 | - | once | TRBJ2-5
CASSESRPTGRNYGYTF | TGCGCCAGCAGTGAGTCCCGCCCTACAGGTCGGAACTATGGCTACACCTTC | TRBV10-2 | - | - | TRBJ1-2
CSVAGAQETQYF | TGCAGCGTTGCAGGGGCCCAAGAGACCCAGTACTTC | TRBV29-1 | - | - | TRBJ2-5
CASSKWENQPQHF | TGTGCCAGCAGTAAGTGGGAGAATCAGCCCCAGCATTTT | TRBV28 | - | - | TRBJ1-5
CASSHGQNYEQYF | TGTGCCAGCTCACACGGACAGAACTACGAGCAGTACTTC | TRBV18 | - | - | TRBJ2-7
CAISEPEGRNYGYTF | TGTGCCATCAGTGAGCCAGAGGGTCGCAACTATGGCTACACCTTC | TRBV10-3 | - | - | TRBJ1-2
CASSIGAWTGENYGYTF | TGTGCCAGTAGTATAGGCGCTTGGACAGGGGAGAACTATGGCTACACCTTC | TRBV19 | TRBD1 | - | TRBJ1-2
CASSPGAGVRETQYF | TGTGCCAGCTCGCCTGGGGCGGGAGTTCGGGAGACCCAGTACTTC | TRBV18 | TRBD2 | few | TRBJ2-5
CAISESTGDGYTF | TGTGCCATCAGTGAGTCCACAGGGGATGGCTACACCTTC | TRBV10-3 | TRBD1 | - | TRBJ1-2